At least ten counts were recorded for the clone carrying this TCR beta chain. Its antigen is not known. The CDR3 regions of TCR beta were amplified from RNA transcripts. The HTBI primer set drove a first-round RT-PCR of the TCR CDR3. TCRdb called the multiplex PCR reads again in MiXCR, with one record for every CDR3 protein. This sample has under 350,000 distinct CDR3 sequences, with about 21% found just once. This specimen belongs to a study of T cells in Graves' hyperthyroidism and ophthalmopathy. Whole-study findings and limits: Also found in blood were most expanded thyroid clonotypes above 0.001.

The sample taken for sequencing was blood. This sequence was found in a woman aged 45 to 65 with Graves' hyperthyroidism.

DNA for the CDR3: TGTGCCAGCTCACCGATTTGGGGGCAGGACACTGAAGCTTTCTTT. Protein: CASSPIWGQDTEAFF. This rearrangement joins TRBV18 to TRBJ1-1; TRBD1 might be the D (6 bases). V was pared by 3 bases and J by 3 bases, with 14 bases between. The CDR3 consists of 15 residues. Looked up from germline, CDR1 is KGHSH and CDR2 is LQKENI.